The next 27 T cell receptor beta chains were all read from a single sample in a study of graft-versus-host responses after intestinal transplantation. Method: immunoSEQ multiplex PCR; TCRdb's copy keeps in-frame clones and lacks some. The table records over 75,000 clones, roughly 82% of them present only once. Sequencing used PBMCs, obtained 255 days after intestinal transplant. The source is a human patient who received an intestinal transplant, so some T cells may come from the graft donor.

The chain combines TRBV27 with TRBJ2-2, with D possibly being TRBD2 (8 bases). The V gene's germline CDR1 is MNHEY and CDR2 SMNVEV (reference sequence). Trimming shortened V by 2 bases and J by 4 bases, and 23 bases separated the two germline ends. The CDR3 consists of 19 residues. The CDR3 DNA reads TGTGCCAGCAGTTTACTGGCGGTGAACAGGGGACTAGGCACCGGGGAGCTGTTTTTT. This encodes CASSLLAVNRGLGTGELFF.

The rearrangement uses TRBV4-2 and TRBJ2-6; 7 positions match TRBD1. Germline V gene data show CDR1 as LGHNA and CDR2 as YNFKEQ. This CDR3 contains 17 residues. Germline trimming cut 1 base from V and 1 base from J; bases unmatched to any gene: 4. The CDR3 DNA reads as TGTGCCAGCAGCCAAGTAGACAGGGAATCTGGGGCCAACGTCCTGACTTTC. Its translation: CASSQVDRESGANVLTF.

V is TRBV7-8 and J is TRBJ2-3; 8 nucleotides align to TRBD2. The length of the CDR3 is 15 residues. J lost 2 bases, V lost 7 bases, and 8 bases had no gene match. Germline CDR1 reads SGHVS; CDR2 reads FQNEAQ. The CDR3 sequence is CASKVAGTNTDTQYF. In nucleotides, the CDR3 is TGTGCCAGCAAAGTAGCGGGGACGAACACAGATACGCAGTATTTT.

CDR3 in DNA: TGTGCCAGTCTCCCGGGACAGGGATATGGCTACACCTTC. Its translation is CASLPGQGYGYTF. This rearrangement joins TRBV28 to TRBJ1-2; TRBD1 matches 9 bases. The CDR3 is made up of 13 amino acids. J was trimmed by 5 bases and V by 9 bases; bases with no gene match: 7. The germline V gene encodes CDR1 MDHEN and CDR2 SYDVKM.

Comments on this clone: Other nucleotide sequences from this sample produce the same CDR3. The chain uses TRBV7-9 and TRBJ2-1; 10 bases align to TRBD2. The junction had 7 bases not matched to a gene; V was cut back by 1 base and J by 4 bases. Looked up from germline, CDR1 is SEHNR and CDR2 is FQNEAQ (reference sequence). This CDR3 contains 17 residues. CDR3 DNA: TGTGCCAGCAGCTTAGGAGGGCTAGCGGGGGTATACAATGAGCAGTTCTTC. It specifies CASSLGGLAGVYNEQFF.

This chain joins TRBV6-4 and TRBJ2-3; 10 bases map to TRBD1. Germline-derived CDR1 and CDR2 are MRHNA and SNTAGT. V shed 2 bases and J 1 base; nucleotides not matched to a gene: 0. The CDR3 is made up of 15 amino acids. The CDR3 region has the DNA TGTGCCAGCAGTGACGGGACAGGGGGCACAGATACGCAGTATTTT. Translating it yields CASSDGTGGTDTQYF.

This clone came up a few times. V gene TRBV6-5 combines with J gene TRBJ2-7; 8 bases fit TRBD1. Germline CDR1 MNHEY, CDR2 SVGAGI. The trim removed 5 bases at V and 3 bases at J, leaving 9 bases unmatched. The CDR3 length is 15 residues. The CDR3 DNA sequence: TGTGCCAGCAGTGGACTGACAGGGGACCTCTACGAGCAGTACTTC. Its translation is CASSGLTGDLYEQYF.

The J gene is TRBJ2-7, the V gene TRBV5-6; D remains ambiguous. The CDR3 runs to 15 residues. The V end was cut by 2 bases, the J end by 0 bases, with 12 bases between. CDR1 is SGHDT and CDR2 is YYEEEE in the germline V gene. CDR3 coding DNA: TGTGCCAGCAGCTTTTATGGGGTCCCCTCCTACGAGCAGTACGTC. Protein product: CASSFYGVPSYEQYV.

This clone was counted once. This chain connects TRBV2 to TRBJ2-3; perhaps TRBD1 as D (5 bases). CDR1 SNHLY and CDR2 FYNNEI come from the germline V gene. The CDR3 consists of 14 residues. V shed 4 bases and J shed 8 bases, with 16 bases lying between them. The CDR3 DNA follows: TGTGCCAGCAGTGCTGGTGGGGCAGGTCGTACGCAGTATTTT. Protein sequence: CASSAGGAGRTQYF.

The J gene is TRBJ1-3, the V gene TRBV2, with D possibly matching TRBD1 (5 bases). CDR1 is SNHLY and CDR2 is FYNNEI in the germline V gene. The CDR3 contains 16 residues. The germline V and J ends were trimmed by 7 bases and 3 bases, with 19 bases remaining between them. The CDR3 bases are TGTGCCAGCATTTCCGGTCAGGGAAGCGGTGGAAACACCATATATTTT. Translating gives CASISGQGSGGNTIYF.

V is TRBV9 and J is TRBJ1-1; D uncertain. Germline V gene sequence: CDR1 SGDLS, CDR2 YYNGEE. This CDR3 is 14 amino acids long. The V and J ends lost 4 bases and 0 bases respectively, with 10 bases between them. The CDR3: CASSPRTLNTEAFF. CDR3 in DNA: TGTGCCAGCAGCCCTCGGACTTTGAACACTGAAGCTTTCTTT.

V gene TRBV2 combines with J gene TRBJ2-5; TRBD2 matches 12 bases. Germline V CDR1 and CDR2: SNHLY, FYNNEI. The CDR3 runs to 13 residues. Trimming at V came to 6 bases and at J to 4 bases, leaving 0 bases not matched to a gene. The CDR3 is CASRGLAGETQYF. The DNA for the CDR3 is TGTGCCAGCAGGGGACTAGCGGGAGAGACCCAGTACTTC.

The gene calls are TRBV6-5 and TRBJ2-2; TRBD2 might be the D (6 bases). The CDR3 contains 15 residues. Trimming removed 3 bases at V and 3 bases at J, with 11 bases between. Germline CDR1 and CDR2: MNHEY and SVGAGI. For the CDR3, the DNA is TGTGCCAGCAGTTATACCCGGGGGTACACCGGGGAGCTGTTTTTT. Amino acid sequence: CASSYTRGYTGELFF.

V gene TRBV7-2 combines with J gene TRBJ1-2; TRBD1 matches at 7 bases. This CDR3 contains 12 residues. Germline V CDR1 and CDR2: SGHTA, FQGNSA. V was clipped by 5 bases and J by 7 bases; unmatched bases: 4. The CDR3 spells CASSPHRGGYTF. The DNA of the CDR3 is TGTGCCAGCAGCCCCCACAGGGGTGGCTACACCTTC.

The chain couples TRBV6-6 to TRBJ1-2; 7 nucleotides line up with TRBD1. V lost 0 bases to trimming and J lost 2 bases; unmatched junction nucleotides: 0. The CDR3 covers 14 residues. Germline CDR1 is MNHNY and CDR2 is SVGAGI (reference sequence). Written as DNA, the CDR3 is TGTGCCAGCAGTTACTCGGGACAGAACTATGGCTACACCTTC. The encoded protein is CASSYSGQNYGYTF.

This clone was counted a few times. This chain links TRBV6-1 with TRBJ1-6, with D possibly TRBD1 on 5 matching bases. CDR1 and CDR2 (germline): MNHNS, SASEGT. The CDR3 loop spans 14 amino acids. Trimming left V 4 bases short and J 7 bases short, with 11 bases between. CDR3 in amino acids: CASSGGGGNSPLHF. In DNA form, the CDR3 reads TGTGCCAGCAGTGGAGGTGGGGGGAATTCACCCCTCCACTTT.

The rearrangement links TRBV27 to TRBJ1-5, with D possibly TRBD1 on 5 matching bases. Trimming took 3 bases from V and 4 from J, leaving 10 bases between them. The CDR3 length is 14 residues. Germline loops: CDR1 MNHEY, CDR2 SMNVEV (reference sequence). The CDR3 DNA reads TGTGCCAGCAGTTTCCGGGGCGGAAATCAGCCCCAGCATTTT. This encodes CASSFRGGNQPQHF.

This rearrangement joins TRBV20-1 to TRBJ2-5; D is unclear. This CDR3 is built from 11 residues. From germline, CDR1 is DFQATT and CDR2 SNEGSKA (reference sequence). V lost 5 bases, J lost 5 bases, and 9 bases lay in between. Written as DNA, the CDR3 is TGCAGTGCTCCCGGGTGGGAGACCCAGTACTTC. Protein: CSAPGWETQYF.

The chain joins TRBV7-9 to TRBJ2-5; 7 positions agree with TRBD1. The CDR3 extends over 14 amino acids. Looked up from germline, CDR1 is SEHNR and CDR2 is FQNEAQ (reference sequence). V dropped 5 bases and J dropped 4; count of bases not matched to a gene: 7. The CDR3 loop reads CASSPLGGRETQYF. CDR3 nucleotide sequence: TGTGCCAGCAGCCCATTAGGGGGCCGAGAGACCCAGTACTTC.

The DNA for the CDR3 is TGTGCCAGCAGCCAAGATTTTGGGGGGCAGCCCCAGCATTTT. This gives the protein CASSQDFGGQPQHF. The chain carries TRBV4-2 and TRBJ1-5; D perhaps matches TRBD1 (5 bases). The CDR3 runs 14 residues. V was clipped by 0 bases and J by 7 bases, with 10 bases between them. The V gene's germline CDR1 is LGHNA and CDR2 YNFKEQ.

The gene calls are TRBV9 and TRBJ2-5; D might be TRBD2 (6 bases). Germline values: CDR1 SGDLS, CDR2 YYNGEE. This CDR3 contains 14 residues. Trimming cost V 3 bases and J 5 bases, with 14 bases left between them. CDR3: CASSGTGRGETQYF. DNA for the CDR3: TGTGCCAGCAGCGGCACCGGCCGGGGGGAGACCCAGTACTTC.

This clone showed up just once. This chain uses TRBV28 with TRBJ1-2, with D possibly TRBD1 on 5 matching bases. The CDR3 spans 14 residues. Germline V lookup: CDR1 MDHEN, CDR2 SYDVKM. Trimming shortened V by 3 bases and J by 4 bases, and 12 bases separated the two germline ends. The CDR3 DNA reads TGTGCCAGCAGTTTCAGGGAGACTTTCTATGGCTACACCTTC. Its protein product is CASSFRETFYGYTF.

This clone was counted only a few times. The chain uses TRBV7-9 and TRBJ2-7, with TRBD2 identical over 8 bases. Germline assignment: CDR1 SEHNR and CDR2 FQNEAQ (reference sequence). CDR3 length: 14 residues. The junction had 3 bases not matched to a gene; V was cut back by 3 bases and J by 2 bases. DNA of the CDR3: TGTGCCAGCAGCTTGAGCGGGGGAACCTACGAGCAGTACTTC. Translating gives CASSLSGGTYEQYF.

This chain links TRBV4-1 with TRBJ1-2; unclear D gene. CDR1 is MGHRA and CDR2 is YSYEKL in the germline V gene. Trimming removed 4 bases from V and 1 base from J, with 13 bases in between. The CDR3 consists of 15 residues. The CDR3 nucleotides are TGCGCCAGCAGCCTGTACGCTACAGATAACTATGGCTACACCTTC. Translated: CASSLYATDNYGYTF.

This chain uses TRBV19 with TRBJ2-3; possibly TRBD2 for D (5 bases). V lost 1 base to trimming and J lost 0 bases, with 17 bases between them. CDR3 length: 18 residues. Germline CDR1 LNHDA, CDR2 SQIVND (reference sequence). CDR3 nucleotides: TGTGCCAGTAGTATAGGCCTCCGGACTGTCGATAGCACAGATACGCAGTATTTT. Its protein is CASSIGLRTVDSTDTQYF. Supplemented by reference TRBV19 and TRBJ2-3, the full variable domain reads DGGITQSPKYLFRKEGQNVTLSCEQNLNHDAMYWYRQDPGQGLRLIYYSQIVNDFQKGDIAEGYSVSREKKESFPLTVTSAQKNPTAFYLCASSIGLRTVDSTDTQYFGPGTRLTVL.

V is TRBV15 and J is TRBJ1-4; D possibly corresponds to TRBD1 (5 bases). With 0 bases removed from V and 0 bases from J, the gap between germline ends came to 8 bases. The germline gives CDR1 LNHNV, CDR2 YYDKDF (reference sequence). The CDR3 extends over 16 amino acids. CDR3 protein: CATSREGTTTNEKLFF. CDR3 coding DNA: TGTGCCACCAGCAGAGAGGGGACGACAACTAATGAAAAACTGTTTTTT.

Within the sample, this clone is medium-sized. V gene TRBV28 combines with J gene TRBJ1-3; no reliable D call. V lost 6 bases and J 5 bases, leaving 8 bases between the germline ends. The germline CDR1 and CDR2 sequences are MDHEN and SYDVKM. The CDR3 is 12 amino acids. CDR3 residues: CASSGVRNTIYF. CDR3 sequence (DNA): TGTGCCAGCAGCGGGGTTCGAAACACCATATATTTT. Combining the CDR3 with reference TRBV28 and TRBJ1-3 gives the whole variable domain DVKVTQSSRYLVKRTGEKVFLECVQDMDHENMFWYRQDPGLGLRLIYFSYDVKMKEKGDIPEGYSVSREKKERFSLILESASTNQTSMYLCASSGVRNTIYFGEGSWLTVV.